This is a list of T cell receptor beta chains from one sample in a study of beta chain features in type 1 diabetes. TCRdb's table, derived via immunoSEQ multiplex PCR, lists solely in-frame clones and lacks some. The repertoire holds 900,000 or so clones, with roughly a sixth as singletons. The sequencing input was naive CD4+ T cells from blood. These receptors all come from a woman aged 18-35 years in good health. The CDR3 runs from the conserved cysteine through the conserved F or W. The order of the fields is V gene, clone size, D gene, J gene, CDR3 protein, CDR3 DNA. A D gene is named only where the DNA matches it firmly. Some rows mark clone size as missing; the rest say once, few, many or name a class of expanded clone.

V: TRBV11-2; size: few; D: .; J: TRBJ1-2; CDR3: CASSLGYRNYGYTF; DNA: TGTGCCAGCAGCTTAGGATACAGAAATTATGGCTACACCTTC
V: TRBV11-3; size: few; D: .; J: TRBJ2-5; CDR3: CASSLGVRETQYF; DNA: TGTGCCAGCAGCTTAGGGGTCCGAGAGACCCAGTACTTC
V: TRBV14; size: few; D: .; J: TRBJ2-5; CDR3: CASSQEVRETQYF; DNA: TGTGCCAGCAGCCAAGAGGTCAGAGAGACCCAGTACTTC
V: TRBV5-4; size: .; D: TRBD2; J: TRBJ2-1; CDR3: CASSPRTSGEEQFF; DNA: TGCGCCAGCAGCCCCCGGACTAGCGGCGAAGAGCAGTTCTTC
V: TRBV5-4; size: few; D: TRBD2; J: TRBJ2-5; CDR3: CASSLRLAGETQYF; DNA: TGTGCCAGCAGCTTAAGACTAGCCGGGGAGACCCAGTACTTC
V: TRBV29-1; size: few; D: TRBD2; J: TRBJ2-3; CDR3: CSVTHLAGGTDTQYF; DNA: TGCAGCGTCACCCACCTAGCGGGAGGCACAGATACGCAGTATTTT
V: TRBV12-5; size: .; D: TRBD2; J: TRBJ2-2; CDR3: CASGLAMTSNNTGELFF; DNA: TGTGCTAGTGGTTTGGCCATGACTAGCAATAACACCGGGGAGCTGTTTTTT
V: TRBV6-5; size: .; D: TRBD2; J: TRBJ2-3; CDR3: CASMREVRTDTQYF; DNA: TGTGCCAGCATGCGGGAGGTTCGGACAGATACGCAGTATTTT
V: TRBV5-4; size: few; D: .; J: TRBJ2-1; CDR3: CASSLGRPTASYNEQFF; DNA: TGTGCCAGCAGCTTGGGACGGCCTACGGCCTCCTACAATGAGCAGTTCTTC
V: TRBV6-1; size: .; D: .; J: TRBJ2-7; CDR3: CASSGGTGNYEQYF; DNA: TGTGCCAGCAGTGGGGGGACGGGAAACTACGAGCAGTACTTC
V: TRBV7-2; size: few; D: TRBD1; J: TRBJ1-2; CDR3: CASSPDRDYGYTF; DNA: TGTGCCAGCAGCCCCGACAGGGACTATGGCTACACCTTC
V: TRBV4-2; size: .; D: TRBD1; J: TRBJ2-7; CDR3: CASSHSGQGSDEQYF; DNA: TGTGCCAGCAGCCACTCCGGACAGGGATCGGACGAGCAGTACTTC
V: TRBV7-2; size: .; D: .; J: TRBJ2-7; CDR3: CASSLDKGDSYEQYF; DNA: TGTGCCAGCAGCTTAGATAAGGGAGACTCCTACGAGCAGTACTTC
V: TRBV18; size: few; D: .; J: TRBJ2-2; CDR3: CASSPPRQYGGELFF; DNA: TGTGCCAGCTCACCACCGAGGCAGTACGGCGGGGAGCTGTTTTTT
V: TRBV6-5; size: few; D: .; J: TRBJ1-4; CDR3: CASTLVATNEKLFF; DNA: TGTGCCAGCACGCTGGTTGCAACTAATGAAAAACTGTTTTTT
V: TRBV28; size: few; D: .; J: TRBJ1-2; CDR3: CASIASRNYGYTF; DNA: TGTGCCAGCATAGCCTCGCGTAACTATGGCTACACCTTC
V: TRBV28; size: .; D: TRBD2; J: TRBJ2-1; CDR3: CASSSGTSGSYEQFF; DNA: TGTGCCAGCAGTTCCGGGACTAGCGGGAGCTATGAGCAGTTCTTC
V: TRBV6-5; size: .; D: TRBD1; J: TRBJ2-1; CDR3: CASRPGQGWNEQFF; DNA: TGTGCCAGCAGACCCGGACAGGGTTGGAATGAGCAGTTCTTC
V: TRBV7-3; size: few; D: TRBD2; J: TRBJ2-1; CDR3: CASSSGLAEAEQFF; DNA: TGTGCCAGCAGCTCGGGACTAGCGGAGGCTGAGCAGTTCTTC
V: TRBV19; size: few; D: .; J: TRBJ1-1; CDR3: CASSLSVSNTEAFF; DNA: TGTGCCAGTAGTCTTTCGGTGTCGAACACTGAAGCTTTCTTT
V: TRBV4-2; size: few; D: .; J: TRBJ2-7; CDR3: CASSQGGTLWEQYF; DNA: TGTGCCAGCAGCCAGGGCGGGACCTTGTGGGAGCAGTACTTC
V: TRBV11-2; size: .; D: .; J: TRBJ2-7; CDR3: CASSTTGRYEQYF; DNA: TGTGCCAGCAGCACCACCGGACGCTACGAGCAGTACTTC
V: TRBV5-1; size: .; D: .; J: TRBJ2-1; CDR3: CASSLSSGAYNEQFF; DNA: TGCGCCAGCAGCTTGAGTAGCGGAGCTTACAATGAGCAGTTCTTC
V: TRBV18; size: .; D: .; J: TRBJ2-7; CDR3: CASSLGTRGRGDEQYF; DNA: TGTGCCAGCTCACTAGGAACGAGGGGGCGCGGGGACGAGCAGTACTTC
V: TRBV5-4; size: few; D: .; J: TRBJ1-2; CDR3: CAGRKNREQGYTF; DNA: TGTGCCGGGCGAAAAAACAGGGAACAGGGCTACACCTTC
V: TRBV28; size: few; D: TRBD2; J: TRBJ2-7; CDR3: CASSLGGTRGEQYF; DNA: TGTGCCAGCAGTTTGGGGGGGACTCGAGGCGAGCAGTACTTC
V: TRBV6-1; size: .; D: .; J: TRBJ1-1; CDR3: CASKGPQGSNTEAFF; DNA: TGTGCCAGCAAAGGACCCCAGGGATCGAACACTGAAGCTTTCTTT
V: TRBV4-2; size: few; D: .; J: TRBJ2-1; CDR3: CASSQVSQGMRDNEQFF; DNA: TGTGCCAGCAGCCAAGTTTCACAGGGAATGCGCGACAATGAGCAGTTCTTC
V: TRBV2; size: few; D: TRBD2; J: TRBJ2-5; CDR3: CASSEKGSGRAKGPQYF; DNA: TGTGCCAGCAGTGAGAAGGGTAGCGGGAGGGCCAAGGGACCCCAGTACTTC
V: TRBV29-1; size: few; D: .; J: TRBJ1-1; CDR3: CSVAFSGILSRTEAFF; DNA: TGCAGCGTTGCTTTCTCCGGGATACTTTCTCGCACTGAAGCTTTCTTT
V: TRBV7-2; size: .; D: .; J: TRBJ1-1; CDR3: CASSPHGNTEAFF; DNA: TGTGCCAGCAGCCCGCACGGAAACACTGAAGCTTTCTTT
V: TRBV7-2; size: .; D: .; J: TRBJ2-7; CDR3: CASSLAGREEQYF; DNA: TGTGCCAGCAGCTTAGCGGGCAGGGAAGAGCAGTACTTC
V: TRBV2; size: .; D: .; J: TRBJ1-5; CDR3: CASSEGIQPQHF; DNA: TGTGCCAGCTCTGAGGGTATTCAGCCCCAGCATTTT
V: TRBV28; size: .; D: .; J: TRBJ1-2; CDR3: CASGPPPLYGYTF; DNA: TGTGCCAGCGGGCCTCCCCCGCTCTATGGCTACACCTTC
V: TRBV7-8; size: few; D: .; J: TRBJ2-5; CDR3: CASSDMNLQVLETQYF; DNA: TGTGCCAGCAGCGATATGAACCTGCAGGTTCTGGAGACCCAGTACTTC
V: TRBV14; size: .; D: .; J: TRBJ2-3; CDR3: CASSHLIGRGTDTQYF; DNA: TGTGCCAGCAGCCACCTGATAGGCAGGGGCACAGATACGCAGTATTTT
V: TRBV18; size: .; D: .; J: TRBJ2-1; CDR3: CASSRSGDTYNEQFF; DNA: TGTGCCAGCTCACGGTCAGGGGATACCTACAATGAGCAGTTCTTC
V: TRBV5-4; size: few; D: TRBD1; J: TRBJ1-1; CDR3: CASSFGQGGTEAFF; DNA: TGTGCCAGCAGCTTTGGACAGGGAGGCACTGAAGCTTTCTTT
V: TRBV19; size: once; D: TRBD1; J: TRBJ1-2; CDR3: CARLGRGHHVNYGYTF; DNA: TGTGCTAGATTGGGCAGGGGGCATCACGTTAACTATGGCTACACCTTC
V: TRBV7-3; size: .; D: .; J: TRBJ2-1; CDR3: CASSLVEQGGQFF; DNA: TGTGCCAGCAGCTTAGTGGAGCAGGGCGGGCAGTTCTTC
V: TRBV9; size: few; D: .; J: TRBJ2-5; CDR3: CASSVTPGQETQYF; DNA: TGTGCCAGCAGCGTAACCCCGGGCCAAGAGACCCAGTACTTC
V: TRBV28; size: few; D: TRBD1; J: TRBJ1-2; CDR3: CASSPTGTGAYYGYTF; DNA: TGTGCCAGCAGTCCAACCGGGACAGGAGCTTACTATGGCTACACCTTC
V: TRBV7-2; size: .; D: .; J: TRBJ1-2; CDR3: CASSRTLGYTF; DNA: TGTGCCAGCAGCAGGACTCTAGGCTACACCTTC
V: TRBV6-5; size: few; D: .; J: TRBJ1-1; CDR3: CASRKGGSSTEAFF; DNA: TGTGCCAGCAGGAAGGGGGGATCCTCCACTGAAGCTTTCTTT
V: TRBV7-2; size: .; D: TRBD1; J: TRBJ1-2; CDR3: CASSSVDRRGGYTF; DNA: TGTGCCAGCAGCTCCGTGGACAGGAGGGGTGGCTACACCTTC
V: TRBV7-2; size: few; D: TRBD2; J: TRBJ2-7; CDR3: CASRASGSYEQYF; DNA: TGTGCCAGCCGGGCTAGCGGGAGTTACGAGCAGTACTTC
V: TRBV11-3; size: .; D: TRBD1; J: TRBJ2-5; CDR3: CASSSDRVETQYF; DNA: TGTGCCAGCAGCTCTGACAGGGTGGAGACCCAGTACTTC
V: TRBV11-2; size: few; D: .; J: TRBJ2-5; CDR3: CASSLVTGSRRGQETQYF; DNA: TGTGCCAGCAGCTTAGTCACAGGGTCCCGCCGGGGCCAAGAGACCCAGTACTTC
V: TRBV4-2; size: .; D: .; J: TRBJ2-7; CDR3: CASSQERRETRYEQYF; DNA: TGTGCCAGCAGCCAAGAGCGCCGGGAGACCCGGTACGAGCAGTACTTC
V: TRBV5-8; size: .; D: .; J: TRBJ2-6; CDR3: CASSLDRRFSGANVLTF; DNA: TGTGCCAGCAGCTTGGACAGACGCTTCTCTGGGGCCAACGTCCTGACTTTC
V: TRBV5-1; size: few; D: .; J: TRBJ2-7; CDR3: CASSLVGQRSSYEQYF; DNA: TGCGCCAGCAGCTTGGTCGGACAGCGAAGCTCCTACGAGCAGTACTTC
V: TRBV9; size: few; D: TRBD1; J: TRBJ2-2; CDR3: CASSVAPGGFANTGELFF; DNA: TGTGCCAGCAGCGTAGCTCCAGGGGGCTTTGCGAACACCGGGGAGCTGTTTTTT
V: TRBV15; size: few; D: TRBD1; J: TRBJ1-3; CDR3: CATSRMGQGVAGNTIYF; DNA: TGTGCCACCAGCAGAATGGGACAGGGAGTTGCTGGAAACACCATATATTTT
V: TRBV5-6; size: once; D: TRBD1; J: TRBJ2-5; CDR3: CASSLGGGTGQETQYF; DNA: TGTGCCAGCAGCTTGGGTGGTGGGACAGGCCAAGAGACCCAGTACTTC
V: TRBV18; size: few; D: .; J: TRBJ2-3; CDR3: CASSPTANTDTQYF; DNA: TGTGCCAGCTCACCTACAGCGAACACAGATACGCAGTATTTT
V: TRBV29-1; size: few; D: .; J: TRBJ2-7; CDR3: CSVEDRTYEQYF; DNA: TGCAGCGTTGAAGATCGTACCTACGAGCAGTACTTC
V: TRBV7-8; size: few; D: .; J: TRBJ1-5; CDR3: CASSLAKGHSNQPQHF; DNA: TGTGCCAGCAGCTTAGCGAAGGGCCATAGCAATCAGCCCCAGCATTTT